Each of the 31 T cell receptor beta chains below was sequenced from the same sample in a study of vaccination effects on CD4 cells after COVID-19. Produced via immunoSEQ multiplex PCR; TCRdb's table is partial and in-frame only. The table lists some 21,000 clones, roughly 76% of them singletons. Their cognate antigens are unknown. Prior to sequencing, the ViraFEST assay stimulated PBMC with viral peptide pools, which expanded the antigen-specific CD4+ T cells. Researchers isolated CD4+ T cells once ten to eleven days of culture had elapsed. The participants, recipients of two vaccine doses, got either BNT162b2 or mRNA-1273. Sequenced material: CD4+ T cells from PBMCs cultured with HCoV-229E spike peptides, taken after COVID-19 vaccination. These receptor sequences come from a human donor who received a COVID-19 vaccine.

The chain carries TRBV12-5 and TRBJ1-2; D possibly corresponds to TRBD1 (6 bases). CDR3 length: 18 amino acids. The germline V gene encodes CDR1 LGHNT and CDR2 FRNRAP. V was pared by 0 bases and J by 4 bases, with 21 bases between. The DNA for the CDR3 is TGTGCTAGTGGTTTGGTAACCAGGGGTTCCCCTCCTTCCTATGGCTACACCTTC. It translates to CASGLVTRGSPPSYGYTF. The whole variable domain, filled in from reference TRBV12-5 and TRBJ1-2, reads DARVTQTPRHKVTEMGQEVTMRCQPILGHNTVFWYRQTMMQGLELLAYFRNRAPLDDSGMPKDRFSAEMPDATLATLKIQPSEPRDSAVYFCASGLVTRGSPPSYGYTFGSGTRLTVV.

This chain uses TRBV5-1 with TRBJ1-1; 7 bases map to TRBD1. With V trimmed by 4 bases and J by 3 bases, 15 bases remained unmatched. CDR1 and CDR2 from the germline V gene are SGHRS and YFSETQ. The CDR3 runs to 17 residues. CDR3 in DNA: TGCGCCAGCAGCCGAACCACAGGGCCCACAGGGGACACTGAAGCTTTCTTT. Protein product: CASSRTTGPTGDTEAFF.

This rearrangement joins TRBV18 to TRBJ2-2; 8 nucleotides match TRBD1. The length of the CDR3 is 16 residues. Germline V gene data show CDR1 as KGHSH and CDR2 as LQKENI. V was clipped by 3 bases and J by 4 bases; unmatched bases: 7. CDR3 nucleotides: TGTGCCAGCTCACCTTCCGGGACAGGCGTCACCGGGGAGCTGTTTTTT. Residues: CASSPSGTGVTGELFF. The full variable domain, with the rest looked up from reference TRBV18 and TRBJ2-2, is NAGVMQNPRHLVRRRGQEARLRCSPMKGHSHVYWYRQLPEEGLKFMVYLQKENIIDESGMPKERFSAEFPKEGPSILRIQQVVRGDSAAYFCASSPSGTGVTGELFFGEGSRLTVL.

This clone was counted a few times. The CDR3 loop reads CASSQAGNEKLFF. CDR3 nucleotide sequence: TGTGCCAGCAGCCAAGCTGGGAATGAAAAACTGTTTTTT. The chain carries TRBV3-1 (or the pseudogene TRBV3-2) and TRBJ1-4; D unresolved. Germline loops: CDR1 LGHDT, CDR2 YNNKEL (reference sequence). V was clipped by 1 base and J by 5 bases, with 5 bases between them. The CDR3 runs to 13 residues.

This sequence joins TRBV6-5 and TRBJ2-2; TRBD2 might be the D (6 bases). The CDR3 is 15 amino acids. The V end lost 7 bases, the J end lost 0 bases, and 12 bases lay between the germline ends. Germline V gene lookup returns CDR1 MNHEY and CDR2 SVGAGI. Written as DNA, the CDR3 is TGTGCCAGCAAACTAGCACCGACGAACACCGGGGAGCTGTTTTTT. It codes for CASKLAPTNTGELFF.

This chain links TRBV4-1 with TRBJ2-1; 8 bases agree with TRBD2. The CDR3 sequence is 17 residues long. The V gene's germline CDR1 is MGHRA and CDR2 YSYEKL. Unmatched junction bases numbered 9, after V lost 4 bases and J lost 1 base. CDR3 DNA: TGCGCCAGCAGCCGAGGGGGACTAGTTCCATCCTACAATGAGCAGTTCTTC. This sequence encodes CASSRGGLVPSYNEQFF.

The chain uses TRBV11-1 and TRBJ2-7, with 9 nucleotides matching TRBD1. Per the germline V gene, CDR1 is SGHAT and CDR2 is FQDESV (reference sequence). The V and J ends lost 5 bases and 3 bases, in that order; junction bases with no gene match: 5. This CDR3 spans 14 amino acids. The CDR3 coding sequence is TGTGCCAGCAGCCTCGGACAGGGGAACTACGAGCAGTACTTC. Translated, it gives CASSLGQGNYEQYF.

This clone showed up just a few times. The rearrangement links TRBV7-9 to TRBJ1-6, with D possibly TRBD1 on 5 matching bases. V gave up 1 base and J gave up 11 bases, with 15 bases separating them. From germline, CDR1 is SEHNR and CDR2 FQNEAQ (reference sequence). The CDR3 has 15 residues. CDR3 region: CASSLVGGGGTPLHF. CDR3 in DNA: TGTGCCAGCAGCTTAGTTGGTGGGGGGGGGACACCCCTCCACTTT.

This clone was counted once. The chain uses TRBV28 and TRBJ2-7, with 12 bases identical to TRBD1. The CDR3 spans 15 residues. The junction had 5 bases not matched to a gene; V was cut back by 3 bases and J by 5 bases. The germline gives CDR1 MDHEN, CDR2 SYDVKM. CDR3 DNA: TGTGCCAGCAGTTTGTCCGGGACAGGGGGCCACGAGCAGTACTTC. It specifies CASSLSGTGGHEQYF.

This clone was counted between two and nine times. The V call is TRBV5-1, the J call TRBJ1-2, with 10 bases that match TRBD1. The germline V gene has CDR1 SGHRS and CDR2 YFSETQ. The junction had 2 bases not matched to a gene; V was cut back by 4 bases and J by 5 bases. CDR3 length: 13 amino acids. CDR3 nucleotides: TGCGCCAGCAGCGGACAGGGGGAGTATGGCTACACCTTC. This codes for CASSGQGEYGYTF.

This rearrangement joins TRBV3-1 (or the pseudogene TRBV3-2) to TRBJ2-7; D remains ambiguous. Germline CDR1 and CDR2: LGHDT and YNNKEL (reference sequence). There are 13 residues in the CDR3. Between the trimmed V and J ends, which lost 2 bases and 1 base, there was a span of 6 bases. CDR3 nucleotides: TGTGCCAGCAGCCAACAGATATCCTACGAGCAGTACTTC. Translated, it gives CASSQQISYEQYF.

The V call is TRBV4-2, the J call TRBJ2-7, with 9 nucleotides matching TRBD2. CDR1 is LGHNA and CDR2 is YNFKEQ in the germline V gene. V was pared by 4 bases and J by 4 bases, with 14 bases of the junction left unmatched. CDR3 length: 17 amino acids. The CDR3 nucleotides are TGTGCCAGCAGCCGAGACGGGGGCGGGGGGGTCTTTTACGAGCAGTACTTC. Translated, it gives CASSRDGGGGVFYEQYF.

This clone was counted a single time. This chain joins TRBV7-6 and TRBJ1-6; D is perhaps TRBD1 (5 bases). Germline V gene data show CDR1 as SGHVS and CDR2 as FNYEAQ. Trimming took 2 bases from V and 8 from J, leaving 13 bases between them. This CDR3 has 15 amino acids. The CDR3 protein is CASSLRGRDDSPLHF. CDR3 DNA sequence: TGTGCCAGCAGCTTAAGGGGCAGGGACGATTCACCCCTCCACTTT.

The CDR3 sequence is CASSLRTQGNTEAFF. CDR3 DNA sequence: TGTGCCAGCAGTCTACGGACACAAGGGAACACTGAAGCTTTCTTT. The chain uses TRBV27 and TRBJ1-1; tentative D call: TRBD1 (5 bases). Germline assignment: CDR1 MNHEY and CDR2 SMNVEV (reference sequence). Between the trimmed V and J ends, which lost 5 bases and 1 base, there was a span of 14 bases. This CDR3 is built from 15 residues.

V and J are TRBV7-9 and TRBJ1-1; D gene ambiguous. CDR3 length: 12 residues. V was pared by 4 bases and J by 1 base, with 4 bases between. CDR1 is SEHNR, CDR2 FQNEAQ, per germline (reference sequence). CDR3 region: CASSSKNTEAFF. The CDR3 nucleotides read TGTGCCAGCAGCTCGAAGAACACTGAAGCTTTCTTT. Based on the CDR3 plus reference TRBV7-9 and TRBJ1-1, the full variable domain is DTGVSQNPRHKITKRGQNVTFRCDPISEHNRLYWYRQTLGQGPEFLTYFQNEAQLEKSRLLSDRFSAERPKGSFSTLEIQRTEQGDSAMYLCASSSKNTEAFFGQGTRLTVV.

The V and J genes are TRBV24-1 and TRBJ2-6; unclear D gene. The CDR3 runs 18 residues. Trimming removed 5 bases at V and 0 bases at J, with 16 bases between. From germline, CDR1 is KGHDR and CDR2 SFDVKD. Written as DNA, the CDR3 is TGTGCCACCAGTGCATCCGGGCCAACCTACTCTGGGGCCAACGTCCTGACTTTC. The encoded protein is CATSASGPTYSGANVLTF.

This clone ranks as medium-sized. This rearrangement joins TRBV6-1 to TRBJ2-7, with 9 nucleotides matching TRBD2. The CDR3 contains 15 residues. Germline V CDR1 and CDR2: MNHNS, SASEGT. V was pared by 2 bases and J by 6 bases, with 8 bases of the junction left unmatched. The CDR3, as DNA: TGTGCCAGCAGTGAAAGTAGTAGCGGGAGTAGCGAGCAGTACTTC. Protein product: CASSESSSGSSEQYF.

This clone came up once. The rearrangement links TRBV29-1 to TRBJ1-4; maybe TRBD1 (6 bases). Trimming took 4 bases from V and 7 from J, leaving 16 bases between them. Germline loops: CDR1 SQVTM, CDR2 ANQGSEA. The CDR3 sequence is 14 residues long. The CDR3 sequence is CSVASQGLSEKLFF. CDR3 coding DNA: TGCAGCGTTGCCTCACAGGGACTGTCTGAAAAACTGTTTTTT.

The rearrangement uses TRBV10-3 and TRBJ2-7; 11 bases align to TRBD2. This CDR3 has 14 amino acids. From germline, CDR1 is ENHRY and CDR2 SYGVKD. The trim removed 6 bases at V and 6 bases at J, leaving 7 bases unmatched. The CDR3 sequence: CAIRETSGIGEQYF. CDR3 nucleotides: TGTGCCATCAGAGAGACTAGCGGGATCGGCGAGCAGTACTTC.

This clone was seen only a few times. This chain links TRBV18 with TRBJ2-1; TRBD2 agrees at 9 bases. This CDR3 spans 15 amino acids. V was clipped by 4 bases and J by 8 bases; unmatched bases: 9. Germline V gives CDR1 KGHSH, CDR2 LQKENI. This CDR3 is CASSQTSGFTYEQFF. The CDR3 DNA follows: TGTGCCAGCTCACAAACTAGCGGGTTTACATATGAGCAGTTCTTC.

The rearrangement uses TRBV5-4 and TRBJ1-2, with D perhaps TRBD1 (5 bases). Germline assignment: CDR1 SGHNT and CDR2 YYREEE (reference sequence). The V and J ends lost 4 bases and 0 bases respectively, with 13 bases between them. The CDR3 has 15 amino acids. DNA of the CDR3: TGTGCCAGCAGCCCGCAGGGACGGGCTAACTATGGCTACACCTTC. Translating gives CASSPQGRANYGYTF. Together with reference TRBV5-4 and TRBJ1-2, the CDR3 gives the full variable domain: ETGVTQSPTHLIKTRGQQVTLRCSSQSGHNTVSWYQQALGQGPQFIFQYYREEENGRGNFPPRFSGLQFPNYSSELNVNALELDDSALYLCASSPQGRANYGYTFGSGTRLTVV.

The genes are TRBV12-5 and TRBJ1-2, with 8 bases identical to TRBD1. V was clipped by 7 bases and J by 4 bases; unmatched bases: 8. CDR3 length equals 14 residues. From germline, CDR1 is LGHNT and CDR2 FRNRAP. CDR3 region: CASAEDRVGYGYTF. Here the CDR3 DNA reads TGTGCTAGTGCCGAGGACAGGGTGGGCTATGGCTACACCTTC.

The chain combines TRBV24-1 with TRBJ2-5, with D tentatively TRBD1 or TRBD2 (5 bases each). The V gene lost 4 bases and the J gene lost 1 base, with 12 bases spanning the gap. CDR3 length: 15 amino acids. Germline CDR1 is KGHDR and CDR2 is SFDVKD. The CDR3 here is CATSEMGDTQETQYF. For the CDR3, the DNA is TGTGCCACCAGTGAAATGGGGGATACCCAAGAGACCCAGTACTTC.

The chain links TRBV6-6 to TRBJ2-2; D not certain. Deletions cut 6 bases from V and 5 bases from J, with 10 bases between. Germline lookup yields CDR1 MNHNY and CDR2 SVGAGI (reference sequence). This CDR3 has 13 residues. The CDR3 loop is CASSQDWTGELFF. The CDR3 DNA reads as TGTGCCAGCAGCCAAGACTGGACCGGGGAGCTGTTTTTT.

This rearrangement joins TRBV27 to TRBJ1-6, with TRBD1 as a possible D gene (5 bases). Trimming left V 2 bases short and J 7 bases short, with 12 bases between. CDR1 MNHEY and CDR2 SMNVEV come from the germline V gene (reference sequence). The CDR3 runs to 15 residues. The CDR3 DNA reads as TGTGCCAGCAGTTTAGCACCGGGGGACAATTCACCCCTCCACTTT. Protein sequence: CASSLAPGDNSPLHF.

This rearrangement joins TRBV5-1 to TRBJ1-4; the D gene is possibly TRBD1 (6 bases). The CDR3 contains 17 residues. Per the germline V gene, CDR1 is SGHRS and CDR2 is YFSETQ. Trimming removed 3 bases at V and 2 bases at J, with 17 bases between. For the CDR3, the DNA is TGCGCCAGCAGCTCGGGGGGCCGAGCGGGCACTAATGAAAAACTGTTTTTT. Protein: CASSSGGRAGTNEKLFF.

CDR3 region: CASSEPGSVSGNTIYF. The DNA of the CDR3 is TGTGCCAGCAGTGAACCAGGGTCCGTTTCTGGAAACACCATATATTTT. This sequence joins TRBV25-1 and TRBJ1-3; possibly TRBD1 for D (5 bases). Germline values: CDR1 MGHDK, CDR2 SYGVNS. There are 16 residues in the CDR3. The V gene lost 2 bases and the J gene lost 1 base, with 12 bases spanning the gap.

This clone was seen a few times. The chain has TRBV12-5 and TRBJ2-2; 7 nucleotides line up with TRBD2. Per the germline V gene, CDR1 is LGHNT and CDR2 is FRNRAP. The trim removed 0 bases at V and 6 bases at J, leaving 7 bases unmatched. CDR3 size: 16 residues. CDR3 nucleotide sequence: TGTGCTAGTGGTTTGGTACGGGCGGGAGTAGCCGGGGAGCTGTTTTTT. It yields the protein CASGLVRAGVAGELFF.

This chain uses TRBV3-1 (or the pseudogene TRBV3-2) with TRBJ1-2; D remains unclear. Germline V gene sequence: CDR1 LGHDT, CDR2 YNNKEL (reference sequence). The CDR3 has 12 amino acids. V shed 0 bases and J shed 10 bases, with 9 bases lying between them. The CDR3 DNA follows: TGTGCCAGCAGCCAAGAGGGCAGGTCCTACACCTTC. It translates to CASSQEGRSYTF.

The chain joins TRBV2 to TRBJ1-2; possibly TRBD1 for D (6 bases). The CDR3 length is 11 residues. From germline, CDR1 is SNHLY and CDR2 FYNNEI. V lost 5 bases, J lost 10 bases, and 11 bases lay in between. The CDR3 is CASSYSGVYTF. CDR3 nucleotides: TGTGCCAGCAGTTACTCAGGGGTCTACACCTTC.

V is TRBV10-3 and J is TRBJ2-1, with 9 bases identical to TRBD1. V was pared by 10 bases and J by 8 bases, with 6 bases of the junction left unmatched. This CDR3 has 12 amino acids. Germline CDR1 reads ENHRY; CDR2 reads SYGVKD. Here the CDR3 reads CATGQGMHEQFF. In DNA form, the CDR3 reads TGTGCCACCGGACAGGGGATGCATGAGCAGTTCTTC.